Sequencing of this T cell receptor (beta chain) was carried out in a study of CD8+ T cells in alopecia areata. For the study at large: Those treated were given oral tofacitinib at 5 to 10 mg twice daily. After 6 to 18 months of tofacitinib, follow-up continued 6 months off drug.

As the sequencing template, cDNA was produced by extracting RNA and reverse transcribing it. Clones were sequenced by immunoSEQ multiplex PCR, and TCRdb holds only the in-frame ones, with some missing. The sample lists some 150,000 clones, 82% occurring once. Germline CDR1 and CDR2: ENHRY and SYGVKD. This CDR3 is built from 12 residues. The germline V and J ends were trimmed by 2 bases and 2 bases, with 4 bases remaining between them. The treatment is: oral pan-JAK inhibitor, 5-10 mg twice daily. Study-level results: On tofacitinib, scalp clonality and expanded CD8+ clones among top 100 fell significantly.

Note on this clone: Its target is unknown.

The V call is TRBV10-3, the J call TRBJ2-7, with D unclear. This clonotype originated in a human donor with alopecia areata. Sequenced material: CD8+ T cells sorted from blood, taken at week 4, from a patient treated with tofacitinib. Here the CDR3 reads CAISEGTYEQYF. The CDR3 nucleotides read TGTGCCATCAGTGAGGGAACCTACGAGCAGTACTTC.